The 9 T cell receptor beta chains below come from one sample, sequenced in a study of blood T cells in healthy people across ages. Then a second PCR, running roughly 7 to 11 cycles, was carried out with a sample-barcoded 5' primer and a J-beta primer mix. TCRdb used MiXCR to reprocess the 5' RACE reads, holding one entry per CDR3 protein. The table shows 1.8 million or so distinct CDR3 sequences, with about 39% occurring only once. The sequencing input was blood. Receptors were obtained from a human donor in good health.

In its sample, this clonotype was seen once. CDR3 protein: CSARDDTEAFF. The CDR3 DNA is TGCAGTGCTAGAGACGACACTGAAGCTTTCTTT. The chain employs TRBV20-1 and TRBJ1-1; D ambiguous. The length of the CDR3 is 11 residues. Trimming left V 0 bases short and J 3 bases short, with 2 bases between. Per germline, CDR1 DFQATT and CDR2 SNEGSKA (reference sequence).

In its sample, this clonotype was seen a few times. This chain uses TRBV4-2 with TRBJ2-5; 7 bases align to TRBD1. The V segment lost 8 bases and the J segment 11 bases; nucleotides outside the gene matches: 20. CDR1 is LGHNA, CDR2 YNFKEQ, per germline. The length of the CDR3 is 15 residues. CDR3 in amino acids: CASQPIRDSNYGQYF. In DNA form, the CDR3 reads TGTGCCAGCCAGCCCATTCGGGACAGCAACTACGGGCAGTACTTC.

This clonotype was detected only a few times. The rearrangement links TRBV2 to TRBJ1-5; D may be TRBD1 (5 bases). With 0 bases removed from V and 2 bases from J, the gap between germline ends came to 14 bases. The germline V gene encodes CDR1 SNHLY and CDR2 FYNNEI. CDR3 length: 17 residues. The CDR3 is CASSEAAGRVGNQPQHF. For the CDR3, the DNA is TGTGCCAGCAGTGAAGCGGCGGGCAGGGTGGGCAATCAGCCCCAGCATTTT.

This clonotype was recorded many times. The chain recombines TRBV7-3 with TRBJ2-6; D might be TRBD1 (6 bases). Trimming shortened V by 3 bases and J by 1 base, and 10 bases separated the two germline ends. Germline lookup yields CDR1 SGHTA and CDR2 FQGTGA. The CDR3 totals 16 residues. CDR3 loop: CASSFRTGSGANVLTF. CDR3 bases: TGTGCCAGCAGCTTCCGCACAGGGTCTGGGGCCAACGTCCTGACTTTC.

About this clonotype: Compared with germline, one end of the junction differs, possibly owing to a read error. The chain combines TRBV7-2 with TRBJ2-5; 7 bases agree with TRBD2. CDR3 length: 14 amino acids. Germline loops: CDR1 SGHTA, CDR2 FQGNSA. The CDR3 region is CASSALAYQETRFF. Here the CDR3 DNA reads TGTGCCAGCAGCGCACTAGCGTATCAAGAGACCCGGTTCTTC.

This CDR3 reads CASSSPGGSDIQYF. For the CDR3, the DNA is TGTGCCAGCAGTTCCCCCGGCGGTAGTGACATTCAGTACTTC. The V and J genes are TRBV28 and TRBJ2-4; no clear D gene. The CDR3 is 14 residues long. Germline loops: CDR1 MDHEN, CDR2 SYDVKM. Trimming left V 4 bases short and J 8 bases short, with 15 bases between. Variable domain in full (rest from reference TRBV28 and TRBJ2-4): DVKVTQSSRYLVKRTGEKVFLECVQDMDHENMFWYRQDPGLGLRLIYFSYDVKMKEKGDIPEGYSVSREKKERFSLILESASTNQTSMYLCASSSPGGSDIQYFGAGTRLSVL.

In this sample, this clonotype turned up a few times. This chain connects TRBV5-1 to TRBJ2-1; tentatively, D is TRBD1 or TRBD2 (5 bases each). The CDR3 has 15 residues. Trimming took off 0 bases at V and 5 bases at J, with 12 bases between the two ends. Germline V gives CDR1 SGHRS, CDR2 YFSETQ. CDR3 loop: CASSLGDPHNNEQFF. The CDR3 nucleotides read TGCGCCAGCAGCTTGGGGGACCCCCACAACAATGAGCAGTTCTTC.

The J gene is TRBJ2-7, the V gene TRBV6-2 or TRBV6-3, with 8 bases matching TRBD1. V was clipped by 6 bases and J by 2 bases; unmatched bases: 12. This CDR3 has 16 residues. The germline V gene has CDR1 MNHEY and CDR2 SVGEGT. CDR3 DNA sequence: TGTGCCAGCAGCTCCCTCCCACGGACAGGGCCCTACGAGCAGTACTTC. Amino acids: CASSSLPRTGPYEQYF.

This clonotype came up many times. This sequence joins TRBV20-1 and TRBJ1-2; D is possibly TRBD1 (6 bases). The CDR3 runs to 16 residues. Trimming left V 2 bases short and J 2 bases short, with 18 bases between. Germline V gene sequence: CDR1 DFQATT, CDR2 SNEGSKA (reference sequence). This chain's CDR3 is CSARNREAFTNYGYTF. The DNA of the CDR3 is TGCAGTGCTAGAAACAGGGAGGCCTTTACCAACTATGGCTACACCTTC.